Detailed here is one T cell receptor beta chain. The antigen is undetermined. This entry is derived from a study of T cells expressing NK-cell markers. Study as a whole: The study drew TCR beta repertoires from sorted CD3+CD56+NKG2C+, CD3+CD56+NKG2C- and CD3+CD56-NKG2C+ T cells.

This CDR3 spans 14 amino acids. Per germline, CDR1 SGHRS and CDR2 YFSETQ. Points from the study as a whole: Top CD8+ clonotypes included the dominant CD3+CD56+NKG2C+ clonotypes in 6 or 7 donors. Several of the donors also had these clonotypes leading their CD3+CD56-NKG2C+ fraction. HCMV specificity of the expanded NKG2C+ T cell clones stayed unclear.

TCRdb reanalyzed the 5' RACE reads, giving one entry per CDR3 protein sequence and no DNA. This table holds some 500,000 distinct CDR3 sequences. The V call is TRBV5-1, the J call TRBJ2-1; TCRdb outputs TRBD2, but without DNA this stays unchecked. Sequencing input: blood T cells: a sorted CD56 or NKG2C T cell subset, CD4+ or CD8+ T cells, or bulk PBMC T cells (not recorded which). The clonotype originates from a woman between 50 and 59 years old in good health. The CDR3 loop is CASSLREAGGRQFF.